The table lists the clone carrying this T cell receptor beta chain with a few counts. Its antigen is not known. Deletions cut 0 bases from V and 10 bases from J, with 13 bases between. Germline CDR1 MNHEY, CDR2 SVGAGI. This CDR3 spans 15 amino acids. This sample is drawn from a study of CD4+ T cells in melanoma. Sequencing was performed with immunoSEQ multiplex PCR; in TCRdb, only in-frame clones are kept and a portion is missing. The sample yields fewer than 20,000 clones, about 83% seen once. Broader study findings: Neoantigen-specific CD4+ T cells in melanoma reportedly had diverse differentiation states. CD8+ T cell, macrophage and B cell function reportedly correlated with neoantigen-specific CD4+ T cells.

This TCR derives from a human donor with melanoma. This chain joins TRBV6-5 and TRBJ1-6; possible D gene TRBD1, 5 bases. Sequenced: cells from a culture (not recorded whether cultured in vitro). The CDR3 sequence: CASSYSRAGRSPLHF. CDR3 bases: TGTGCCAGCAGTTACTCGCGTGCAGGGAGATCACCCCTCCACTTT.